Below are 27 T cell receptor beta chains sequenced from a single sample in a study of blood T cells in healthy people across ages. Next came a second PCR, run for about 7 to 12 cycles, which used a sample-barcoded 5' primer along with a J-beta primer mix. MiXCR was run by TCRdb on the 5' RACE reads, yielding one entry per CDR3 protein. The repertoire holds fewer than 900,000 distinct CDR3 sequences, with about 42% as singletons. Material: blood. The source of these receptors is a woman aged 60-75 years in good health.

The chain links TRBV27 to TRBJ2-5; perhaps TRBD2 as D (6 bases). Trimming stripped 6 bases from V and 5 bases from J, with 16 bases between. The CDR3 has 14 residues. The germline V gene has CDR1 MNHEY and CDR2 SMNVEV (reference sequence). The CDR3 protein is CASSRGGNLETQYF. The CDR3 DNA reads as TGTGCCAGCAGCCGAGGCGGGAACTTGGAGACCCAGTACTTC.

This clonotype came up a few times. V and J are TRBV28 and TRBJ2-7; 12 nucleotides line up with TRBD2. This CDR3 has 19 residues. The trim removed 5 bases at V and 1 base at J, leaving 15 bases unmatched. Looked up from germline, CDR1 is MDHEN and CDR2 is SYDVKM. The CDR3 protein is CASSTTTSGSKFASYEQYF. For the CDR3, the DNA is TGTGCCAGCAGTACCACGACTAGCGGGAGTAAATTCGCGTCCTACGAGCAGTACTTC.

The CDR3 is CASWDDLGYTF. Written as DNA, the CDR3 is TGTGCCAGCTGGGACGACCTGGGCTACACCTTC. The rearrangement joins TRBV6-2 or TRBV6-3 to TRBJ1-2, with D possibly matching TRBD1 (5 bases). The CDR3 is 11 residues long. CDR1 MNHEY and CDR2 SVGEGT come from the germline V gene. Between the trimmed V and J ends, which lost 8 bases and 8 bases, there was a span of 12 bases.

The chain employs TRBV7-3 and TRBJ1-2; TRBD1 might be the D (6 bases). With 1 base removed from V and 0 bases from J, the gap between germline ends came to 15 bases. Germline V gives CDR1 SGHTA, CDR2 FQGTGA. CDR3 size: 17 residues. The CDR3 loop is CASSLNEDSVTNYGYTF. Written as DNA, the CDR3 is TGTGCCAGCAGCTTAAATGAGGACAGCGTCACTAACTATGGCTACACCTTC.

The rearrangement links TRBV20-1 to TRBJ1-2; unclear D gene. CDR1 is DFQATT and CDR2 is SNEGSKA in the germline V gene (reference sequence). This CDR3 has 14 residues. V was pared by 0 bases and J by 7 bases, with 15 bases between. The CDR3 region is CSARDRMALVGYTF. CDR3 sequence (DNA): TGCAGTGCTAGAGATCGGATGGCCCTTGTTGGCTACACCTTC.

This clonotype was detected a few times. As DNA, the CDR3 is TGTGCCAGCAGCTTAAGGGGGGGCCATGGCTACACCTTC. Encoded protein: CASSLRGGHGYTF. V is TRBV7-9 and J is TRBJ1-2, with a possible D match to TRBD1 (6 bases). The germline V gene has CDR1 SEHNR and CDR2 FQNEAQ (reference sequence). The CDR3 runs 13 residues. The V and J ends lost 2 bases and 6 bases respectively, with 10 bases between them.

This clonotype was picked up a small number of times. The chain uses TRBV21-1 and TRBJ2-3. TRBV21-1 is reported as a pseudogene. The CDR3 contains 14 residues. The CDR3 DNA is TGTGCCAGCAGCTTCCCTAGAAGCACAGATACGCAGTATTTT. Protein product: CASSFPRSTDTQYF.

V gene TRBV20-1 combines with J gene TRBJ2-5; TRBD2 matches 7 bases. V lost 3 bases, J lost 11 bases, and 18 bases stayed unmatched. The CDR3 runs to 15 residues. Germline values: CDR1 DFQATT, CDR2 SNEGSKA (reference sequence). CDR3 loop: CSARVPAGRLGEQYF. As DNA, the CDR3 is TGCAGTGCTAGGGTCCCAGCGGGAAGACTCGGAGAGCAGTACTTC.

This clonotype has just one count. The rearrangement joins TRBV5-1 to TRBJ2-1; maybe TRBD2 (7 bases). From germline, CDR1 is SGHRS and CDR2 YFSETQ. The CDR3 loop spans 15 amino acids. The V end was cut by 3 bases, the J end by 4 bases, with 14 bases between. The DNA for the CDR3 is TGCGCCAGCAGCTGCGGGCGGGGGCCGTACAATGAGCAGTTCTTC. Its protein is CASSCGRGPYNEQFF.

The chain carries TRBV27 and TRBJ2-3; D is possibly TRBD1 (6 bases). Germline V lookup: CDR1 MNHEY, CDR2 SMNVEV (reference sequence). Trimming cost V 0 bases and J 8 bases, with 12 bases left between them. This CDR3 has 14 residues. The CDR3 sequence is CASSLSIPGATQYF. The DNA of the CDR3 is TGTGCCAGCAGTTTATCTATCCCAGGGGCTACGCAGTATTTT.

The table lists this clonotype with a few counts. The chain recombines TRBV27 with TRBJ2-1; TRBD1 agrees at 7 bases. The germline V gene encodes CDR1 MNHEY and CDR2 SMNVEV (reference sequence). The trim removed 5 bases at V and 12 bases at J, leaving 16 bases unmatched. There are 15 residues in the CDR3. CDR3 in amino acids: CASSEDRDRGQRQFF. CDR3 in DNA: TGTGCCAGCAGTGAAGACAGGGATCGGGGACAAAGGCAGTTCTTC.

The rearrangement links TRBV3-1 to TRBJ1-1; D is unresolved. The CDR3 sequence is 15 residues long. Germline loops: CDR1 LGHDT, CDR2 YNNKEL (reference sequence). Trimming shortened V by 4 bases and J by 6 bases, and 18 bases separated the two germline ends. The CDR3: CASSPSHKAGAEAFF. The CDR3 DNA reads TGTGCCAGCAGCCCGTCCCATAAGGCCGGGGCTGAAGCTTTCTTT.

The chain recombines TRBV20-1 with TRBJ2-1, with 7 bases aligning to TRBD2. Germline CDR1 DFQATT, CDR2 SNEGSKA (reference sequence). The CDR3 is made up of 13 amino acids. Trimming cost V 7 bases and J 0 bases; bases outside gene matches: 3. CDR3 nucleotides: TGCAGTGTCCGGGACTACTCCTACAATGAGCAGTTCTTC. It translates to CSVRDYSYNEQFF.

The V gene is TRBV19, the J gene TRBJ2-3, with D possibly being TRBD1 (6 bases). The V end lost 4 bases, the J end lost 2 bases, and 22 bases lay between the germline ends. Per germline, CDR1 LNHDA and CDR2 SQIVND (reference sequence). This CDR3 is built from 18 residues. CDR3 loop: CASSTDSLTGYHTDTQYF. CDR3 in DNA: TGTGCCAGTAGTACCGATTCTCTTACAGGGTACCACACAGATACGCAGTATTTT.

The CDR3 loop is CASSRGQGAPLQGTEAFF. For the CDR3, the DNA is TGTGCCAGCAGCAGGGGACAGGGGGCCCCCCTTCAGGGCACTGAAGCTTTCTTT. This chain links TRBV7-2 with TRBJ1-1, with 12 bases aligning to TRBD1. This CDR3 comprises 18 residues. Germline V CDR1 and CDR2: SGHTA, FQGNSA. The trim removed 5 bases at V and 4 bases at J, leaving 14 bases unmatched.

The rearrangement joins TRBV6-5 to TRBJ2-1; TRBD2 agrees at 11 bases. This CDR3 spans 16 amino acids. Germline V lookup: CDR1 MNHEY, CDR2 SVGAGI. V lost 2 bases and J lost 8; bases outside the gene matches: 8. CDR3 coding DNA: TGTGCCAGCAGTTACCTACTAGCGGGAGCTTCCTATGAGCAGTTCTTC. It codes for CASSYLLAGASYEQFF.

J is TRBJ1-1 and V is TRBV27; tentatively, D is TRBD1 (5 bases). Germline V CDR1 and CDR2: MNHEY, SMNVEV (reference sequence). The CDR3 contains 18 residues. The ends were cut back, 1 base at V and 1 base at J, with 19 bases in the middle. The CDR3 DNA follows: TGTGCCAGCAGTTTATGGGTCCGGGGCACTTTAAAGAACACTGAAGCTTTCTTT. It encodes CASSLWVRGTLKNTEAFF.

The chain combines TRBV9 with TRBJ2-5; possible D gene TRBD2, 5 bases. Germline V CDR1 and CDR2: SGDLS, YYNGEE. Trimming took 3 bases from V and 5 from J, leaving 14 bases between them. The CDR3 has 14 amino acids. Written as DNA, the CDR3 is TGTGCCAGCAGCGCAAGGCGGGCCGGGGAGACCCAGTACTTC. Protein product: CASSARRAGETQYF.

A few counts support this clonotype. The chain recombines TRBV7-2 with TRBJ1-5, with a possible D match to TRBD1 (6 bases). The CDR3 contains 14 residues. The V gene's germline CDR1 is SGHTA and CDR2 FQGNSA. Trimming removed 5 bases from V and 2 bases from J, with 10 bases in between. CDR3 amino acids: CASSTRQGNQPQHF. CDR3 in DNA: TGTGCCAGCAGCACACGACAGGGCAATCAGCCCCAGCATTTT.

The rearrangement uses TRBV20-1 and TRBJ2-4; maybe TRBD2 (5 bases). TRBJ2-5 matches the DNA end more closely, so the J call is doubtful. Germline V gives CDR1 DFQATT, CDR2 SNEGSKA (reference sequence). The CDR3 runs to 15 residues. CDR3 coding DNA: TGCAGTGCCAGTGCGGGTGCGGTTTACGCAGAGACCCAGTACTTC. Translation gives CSASAGAVYAETQYF.

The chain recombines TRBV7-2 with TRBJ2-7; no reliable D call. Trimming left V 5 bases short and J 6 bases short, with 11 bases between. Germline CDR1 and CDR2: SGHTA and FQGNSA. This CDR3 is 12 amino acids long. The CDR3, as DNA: TGTGCCAGCAGCATACAGCGTGGCGAGCAGTACTTC. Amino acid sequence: CASSIQRGEQYF.

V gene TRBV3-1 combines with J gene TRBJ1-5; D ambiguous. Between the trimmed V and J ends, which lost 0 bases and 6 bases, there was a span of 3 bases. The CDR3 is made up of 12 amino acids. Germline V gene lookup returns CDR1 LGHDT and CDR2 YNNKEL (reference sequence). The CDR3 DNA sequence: TGTGCCAGCAGCCAAGAGAGTCAGCCCCAGCATTTT. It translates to CASSQESQPQHF.

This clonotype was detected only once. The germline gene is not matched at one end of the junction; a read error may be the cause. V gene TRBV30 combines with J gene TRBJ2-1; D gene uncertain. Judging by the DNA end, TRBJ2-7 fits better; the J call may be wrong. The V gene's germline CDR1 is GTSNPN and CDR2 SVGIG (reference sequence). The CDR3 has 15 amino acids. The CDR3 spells CVWKPGSGTYNEQYF. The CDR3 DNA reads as TGTGTCTGGAAGCCCGGGTCTGGAACCTACAATGAGCAGTACTTC.

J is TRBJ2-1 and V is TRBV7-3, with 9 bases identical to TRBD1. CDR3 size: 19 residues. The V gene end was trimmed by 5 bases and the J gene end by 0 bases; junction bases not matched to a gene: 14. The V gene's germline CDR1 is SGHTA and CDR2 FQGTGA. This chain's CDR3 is CASSPKGQGYDSSYNEQFF. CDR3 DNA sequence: TGTGCCAGCAGCCCAAAGGGACAGGGATACGATAGCTCCTACAATGAGCAGTTCTTC. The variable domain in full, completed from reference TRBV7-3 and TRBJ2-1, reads GAGVSQTPSNKVTEKGKYVELRCDPISGHTALYWYRQSLGQGPEFLIYFQGTGAADDSGLPNDRFFAVRPEGSVSTLKIQRTERGDSAVYLCASSPKGQGYDSSYNEQFFGPGTRLTVL.

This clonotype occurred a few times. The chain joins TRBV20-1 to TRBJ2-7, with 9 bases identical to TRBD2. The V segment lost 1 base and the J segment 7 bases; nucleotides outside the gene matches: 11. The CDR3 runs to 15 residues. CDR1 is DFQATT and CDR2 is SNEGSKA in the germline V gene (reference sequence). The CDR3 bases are TGCAGTGCTAGAGCGAGCGGGGGGACCTACAATGAGCAGTACTTC. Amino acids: CSARASGGTYNEQYF.

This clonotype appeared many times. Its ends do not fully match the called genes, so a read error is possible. The CDR3 nucleotides are TGCGCCAGCAGCGCCACAGATACGCAGTATTTT. Translation gives CASSATDTQYF. The rearrangement joins TRBV9 to TRBJ2-3; D gene unclear. The V gene's germline CDR1 is SGDLS and CDR2 YYNGEE. The CDR3 contains 11 residues.

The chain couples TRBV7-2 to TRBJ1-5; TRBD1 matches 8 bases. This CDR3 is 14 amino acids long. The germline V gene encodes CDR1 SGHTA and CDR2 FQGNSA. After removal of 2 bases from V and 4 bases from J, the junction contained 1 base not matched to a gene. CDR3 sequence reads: CASSLHRGNQPQHF. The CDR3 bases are TGTGCCAGCAGCTTACACAGGGGGAATCAGCCCCAGCATTTT.